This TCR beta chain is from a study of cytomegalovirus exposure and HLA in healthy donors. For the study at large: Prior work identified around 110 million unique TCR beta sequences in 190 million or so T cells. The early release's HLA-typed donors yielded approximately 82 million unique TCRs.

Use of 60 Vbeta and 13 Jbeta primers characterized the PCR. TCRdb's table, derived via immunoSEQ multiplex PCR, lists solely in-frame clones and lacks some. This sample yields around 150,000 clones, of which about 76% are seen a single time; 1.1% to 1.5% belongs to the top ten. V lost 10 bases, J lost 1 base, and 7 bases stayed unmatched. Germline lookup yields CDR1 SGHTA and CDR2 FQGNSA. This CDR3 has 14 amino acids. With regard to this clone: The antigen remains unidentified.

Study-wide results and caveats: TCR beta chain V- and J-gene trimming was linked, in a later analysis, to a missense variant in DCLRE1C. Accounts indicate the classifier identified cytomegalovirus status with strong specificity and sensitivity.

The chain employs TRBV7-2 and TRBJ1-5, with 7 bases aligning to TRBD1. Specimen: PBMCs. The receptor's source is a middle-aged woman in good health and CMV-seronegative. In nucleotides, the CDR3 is TGTGCCACCAACAGGGGTACGAGCAATCAGCCCCAGCATTTT. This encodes CATNRGTSNQPQHF.